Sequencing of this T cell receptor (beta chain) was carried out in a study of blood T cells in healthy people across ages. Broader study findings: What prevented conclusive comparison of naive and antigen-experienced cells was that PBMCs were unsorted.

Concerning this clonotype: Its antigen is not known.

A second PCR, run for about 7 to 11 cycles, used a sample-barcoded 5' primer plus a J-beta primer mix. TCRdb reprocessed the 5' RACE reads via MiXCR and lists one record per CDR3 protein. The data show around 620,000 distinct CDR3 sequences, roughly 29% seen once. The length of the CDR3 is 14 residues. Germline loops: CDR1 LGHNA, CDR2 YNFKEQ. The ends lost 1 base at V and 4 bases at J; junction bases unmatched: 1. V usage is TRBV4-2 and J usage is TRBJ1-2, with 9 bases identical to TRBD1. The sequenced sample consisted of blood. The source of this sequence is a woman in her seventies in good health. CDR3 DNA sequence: TGTGCCAGCAGCCAAGGGACAGGGGTCTATGGCTACACCTTC. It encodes CASSQGTGVYGYTF.